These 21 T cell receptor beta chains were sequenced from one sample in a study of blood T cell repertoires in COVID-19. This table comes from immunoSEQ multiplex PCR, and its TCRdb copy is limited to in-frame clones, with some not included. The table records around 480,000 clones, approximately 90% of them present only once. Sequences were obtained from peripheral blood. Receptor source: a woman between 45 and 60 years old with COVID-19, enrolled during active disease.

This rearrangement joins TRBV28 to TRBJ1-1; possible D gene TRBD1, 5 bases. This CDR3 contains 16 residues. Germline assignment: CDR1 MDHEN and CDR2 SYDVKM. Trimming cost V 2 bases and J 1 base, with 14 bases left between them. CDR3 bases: TGTGCCAGCAGTTTAGGGGCGGCTTCAGGGAACACTGAAGCTTTCTTT. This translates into CASSLGAASGNTEAFF.

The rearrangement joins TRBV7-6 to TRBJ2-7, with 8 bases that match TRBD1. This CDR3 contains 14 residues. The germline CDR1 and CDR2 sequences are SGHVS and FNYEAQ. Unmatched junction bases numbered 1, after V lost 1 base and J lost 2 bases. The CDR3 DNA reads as TGTGCCAGCAGCTTAGGGACAGGGACCTACGAGCAGTACTTC. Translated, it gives CASSLGTGTYEQYF.

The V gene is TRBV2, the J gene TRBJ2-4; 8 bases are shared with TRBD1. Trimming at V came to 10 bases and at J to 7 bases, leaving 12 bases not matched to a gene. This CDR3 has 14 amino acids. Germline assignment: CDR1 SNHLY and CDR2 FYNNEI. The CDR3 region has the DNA TGTGCCACCCGATCTTGGACAGGGAAGAACATTCAGTACTTC. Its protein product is CATRSWTGKNIQYF.

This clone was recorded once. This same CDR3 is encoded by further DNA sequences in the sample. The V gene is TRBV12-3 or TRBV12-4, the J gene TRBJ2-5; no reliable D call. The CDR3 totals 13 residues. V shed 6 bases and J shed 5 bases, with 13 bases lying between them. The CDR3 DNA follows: TGTGCCAGCAGCCTCGACTTCCAGGAGACCCAGTACTTC. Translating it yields CASSLDFQETQYF.

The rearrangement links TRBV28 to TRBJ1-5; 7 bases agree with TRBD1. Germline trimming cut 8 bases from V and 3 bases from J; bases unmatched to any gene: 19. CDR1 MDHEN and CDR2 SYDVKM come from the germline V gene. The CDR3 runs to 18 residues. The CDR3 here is CASLPGAGGSSNNQPQHF. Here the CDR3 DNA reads TGTGCCAGCTTACCTGGTGCAGGGGGGAGTAGTAACAATCAGCCCCAGCATTTT.

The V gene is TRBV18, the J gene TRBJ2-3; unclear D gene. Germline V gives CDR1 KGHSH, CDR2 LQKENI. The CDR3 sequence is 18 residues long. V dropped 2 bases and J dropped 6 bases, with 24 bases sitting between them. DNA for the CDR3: TGTGCCAGCTCACCAGACCCACAGACCAGTGGCCCTCGGGATACGCAGTATTTT. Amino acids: CASSPDPQTSGPRDTQYF. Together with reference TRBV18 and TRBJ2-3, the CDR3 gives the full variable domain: NAGVMQNPRHLVRRRGQEARLRCSPMKGHSHVYWYRQLPEEGLKFMVYLQKENIIDESGMPKERFSAEFPKEGPSILRIQQVVRGDSAAYFCASSPDPQTSGPRDTQYFGPGTRLTVL.

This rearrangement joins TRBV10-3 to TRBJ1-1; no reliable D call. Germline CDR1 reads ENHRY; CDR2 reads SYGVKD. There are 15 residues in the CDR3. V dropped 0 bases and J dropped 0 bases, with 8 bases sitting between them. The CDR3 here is CAISESGPLNTEAFF. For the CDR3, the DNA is TGTGCCATCAGTGAGTCTGGCCCCCTGAACACTGAAGCTTTCTTT.

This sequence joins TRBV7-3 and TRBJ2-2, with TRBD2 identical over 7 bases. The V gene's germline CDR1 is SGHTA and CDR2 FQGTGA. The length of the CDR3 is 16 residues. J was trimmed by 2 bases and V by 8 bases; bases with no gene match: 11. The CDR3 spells CASASLGRVNTGELFF. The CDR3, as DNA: TGTGCCAGCGCCAGTCTGGGGAGGGTAAACACCGGGGAGCTGTTTTTT. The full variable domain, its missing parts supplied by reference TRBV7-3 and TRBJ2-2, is GAGVSQTPSNKVTEKGKYVELRCDPISGHTALYWYRQSLGQGPEFLIYFQGTGAADDSGLPNDRFFAVRPEGSVSTLKIQRTERGDSAVYLCASASLGRVNTGELFFGEGSRLTVL.

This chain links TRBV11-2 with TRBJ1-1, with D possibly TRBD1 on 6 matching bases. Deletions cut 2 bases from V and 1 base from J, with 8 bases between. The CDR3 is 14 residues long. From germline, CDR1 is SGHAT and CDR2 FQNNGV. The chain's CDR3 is CASSLRGQNTEAFF. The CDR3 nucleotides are TGTGCCAGCAGCTTACGGGGACAGAACACTGAAGCTTTCTTT.

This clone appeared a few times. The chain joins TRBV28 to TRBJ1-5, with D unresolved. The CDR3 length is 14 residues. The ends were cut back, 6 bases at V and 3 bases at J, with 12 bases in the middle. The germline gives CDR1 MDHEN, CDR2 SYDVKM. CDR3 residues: CASRPNGPNQPQHF. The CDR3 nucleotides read TGTGCCAGCAGGCCCAACGGTCCCAATCAGCCCCAGCATTTT.

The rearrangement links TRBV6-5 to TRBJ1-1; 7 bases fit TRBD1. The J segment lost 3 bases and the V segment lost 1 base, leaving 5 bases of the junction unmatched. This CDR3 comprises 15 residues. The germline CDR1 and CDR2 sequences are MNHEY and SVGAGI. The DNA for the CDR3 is TGTGCCAGCAGTTACTTCGACAGGGCGGACACTGAAGCTTTCTTT. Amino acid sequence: CASSYFDRADTEAFF.

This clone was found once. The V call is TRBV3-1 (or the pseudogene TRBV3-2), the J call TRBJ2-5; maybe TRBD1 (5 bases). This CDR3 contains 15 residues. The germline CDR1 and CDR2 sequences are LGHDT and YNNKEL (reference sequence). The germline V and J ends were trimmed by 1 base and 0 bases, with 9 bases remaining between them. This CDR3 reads CASSQGLGDQETQYF. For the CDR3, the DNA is TGTGCCAGCAGCCAAGGGTTAGGGGACCAAGAGACCCAGTACTTC.

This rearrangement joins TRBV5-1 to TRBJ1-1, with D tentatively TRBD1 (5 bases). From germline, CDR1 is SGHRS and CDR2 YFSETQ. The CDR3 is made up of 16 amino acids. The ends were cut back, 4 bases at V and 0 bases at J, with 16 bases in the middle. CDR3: CASSPTGGRMNTEAFF. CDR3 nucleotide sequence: TGCGCCAGCAGCCCAACGGGGGGACGCATGAACACTGAAGCTTTCTTT.

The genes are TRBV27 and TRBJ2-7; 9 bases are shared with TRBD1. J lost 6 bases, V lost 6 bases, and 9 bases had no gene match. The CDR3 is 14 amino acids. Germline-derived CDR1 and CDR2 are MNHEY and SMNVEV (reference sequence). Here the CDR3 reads CASRKVDRGTEQYF. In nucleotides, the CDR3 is TGTGCCAGCAGAAAAGTGGACAGGGGAACCGAGCAGTACTTC.

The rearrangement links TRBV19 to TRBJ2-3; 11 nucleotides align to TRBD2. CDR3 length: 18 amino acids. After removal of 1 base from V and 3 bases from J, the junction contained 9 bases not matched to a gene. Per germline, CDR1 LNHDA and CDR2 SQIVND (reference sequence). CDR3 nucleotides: TGTGCCAGTAGTATAGCGTTCGGGGCTAGCGGGGGGACAGATACGCAGTATTTT. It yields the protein CASSIAFGASGGTDTQYF.

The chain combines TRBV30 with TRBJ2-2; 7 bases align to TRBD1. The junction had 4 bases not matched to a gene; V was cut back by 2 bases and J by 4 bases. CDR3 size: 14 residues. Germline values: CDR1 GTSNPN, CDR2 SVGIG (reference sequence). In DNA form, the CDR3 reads TGTGCCTGGAGTTACGACAGGGCCACCGGGGAGCTGTTTTTT. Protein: CAWSYDRATGELFF.

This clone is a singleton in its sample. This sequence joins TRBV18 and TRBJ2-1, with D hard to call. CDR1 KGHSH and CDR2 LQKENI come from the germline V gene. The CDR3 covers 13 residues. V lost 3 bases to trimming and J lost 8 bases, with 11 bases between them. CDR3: CASSPPPGYEQFF. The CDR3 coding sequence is TGTGCCAGCTCACCTCCCCCAGGATATGAGCAGTTCTTC.

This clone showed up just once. For the CDR3, the DNA is TGTGCCAGCAGCCGGGACAGGGGGAGTTCAGGGCAGTACTTC. Amino acids: CASSRDRGSSGQYF. The chain combines TRBV11-2 with TRBJ2-7; 11 bases fit TRBD1. The CDR3 totals 14 residues. Germline lookup yields CDR1 SGHAT and CDR2 FQNNGV. V shed 5 bases and J 9 bases; nucleotides not matched to a gene: 9. The variable domain in full, completed from reference TRBV11-2 and TRBJ2-7, reads EAGVAQSPRYKIIEKRQSVAFWCNPISGHATLYWYQQILGQGPKLLIQFQNNGVVDDSQLPKDRFSAERLKGVDSTLKIQPAKLEDSAVYLCASSRDRGSSGQYFGPGTRLTVT.

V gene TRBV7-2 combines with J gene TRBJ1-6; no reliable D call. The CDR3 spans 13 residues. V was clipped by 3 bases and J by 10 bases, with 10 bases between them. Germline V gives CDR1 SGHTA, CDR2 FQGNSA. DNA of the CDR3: TGTGCCAGCAGCTTTAGCCCATACTCACCCCTCCACTTT. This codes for CASSFSPYSPLHF.

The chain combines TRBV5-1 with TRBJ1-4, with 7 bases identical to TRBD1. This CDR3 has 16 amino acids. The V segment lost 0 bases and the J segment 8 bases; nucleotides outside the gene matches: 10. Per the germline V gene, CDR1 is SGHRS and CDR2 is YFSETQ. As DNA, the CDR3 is TGCGCCAGCAGCTTGGACCCGACAGGGAACAAGGAAAAACTGTTTTTT. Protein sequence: CASSLDPTGNKEKLFF. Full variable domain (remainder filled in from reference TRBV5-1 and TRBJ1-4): KAGVTQTPRYLIKTRGQQVTLSCSPISGHRSVSWYQQTPGQGLQFLFEYFSETQRNKGNFPGRFSGRQFSNSRSEMNVSTLELGDSALYLCASSLDPTGNKEKLFFGSGTQLSVL.

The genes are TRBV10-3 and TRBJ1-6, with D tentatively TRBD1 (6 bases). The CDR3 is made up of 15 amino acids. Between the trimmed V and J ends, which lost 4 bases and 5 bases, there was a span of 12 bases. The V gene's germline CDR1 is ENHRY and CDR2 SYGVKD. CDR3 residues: CAISAGVGHNSPLHF. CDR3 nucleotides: TGTGCCATCAGTGCAGGGGTGGGTCATAATTCACCCCTCCACTTT.